The subject of this entry is one T cell receptor (beta chain). The sample is drawn from a study of OX40 agonist ivuxolimab in advanced cancers. Assay: immunoSEQ multiplex PCR; the TCRdb copy retains only in-frame clones and omits some. The sample has approximately 100,000 clones; roughly nine tenths are singletons. The sequence derives from an adult with an advanced solid tumor such as melanoma, head and neck, liver or kidney cancer. The sample was CD4+ or CD8+ T cells sorted from blood, taken in a trial of the OX40 agonist ivuxolimab.

The CDR3 nucleotides are TGTGCCAGCAGGTCACCTCAGGCCACGAACACTGAAGCTTTCTTT. It translates to CASRSPQATNTEAFF. V and J are TRBV28 and TRBJ1-1; no reliable D call. The V and J ends lost 6 bases and 1 base respectively, with 15 bases between them. The germline CDR1 and CDR2 sequences are MDHEN and SYDVKM. The CDR3 length is 15 residues. Complete variable domain (other parts from reference TRBV28 and TRBJ1-1): DVKVTQSSRYLVKRTGEKVFLECVQDMDHENMFWYRQDPGLGLRLIYFSYDVKMKEKGDIPEGYSVSREKKERFSLILESASTNQTSMYLCASRSPQATNTEAFFGQGTRLTVV.